One and the same sample provided the 9 T cell receptor beta chains below, sequenced in a study of cytomegalovirus exposure and HLA in healthy donors. Sequenced by immunoSEQ multiplex PCR; TCRdb stores in-frame clones only, minus some. The sample consists of around 99,000 clones, 88% of them appearing once. The sequenced sample was PBMCs. The receptor set was obtained from a woman in her late teens or twenties in good health and CMV-seronegative.

This clone turned up a few times. In nucleotides, the CDR3 is TGTGCCAGCAGCGCAGGGGGCGAGCAGTACTTC. It translates to CASSAGGEQYF. V and J are TRBV11-3 and TRBJ2-7, with TRBD1 identical over 7 bases. The length of the CDR3 is 11 residues. Germline assignment: CDR1 SGHNT and CDR2 YENEEA. With V trimmed by 5 bases and J by 6 bases, 1 base remained unmatched.

The rearrangement links TRBV28 to TRBJ1-1, with a tentative D call TRBD1 (5 bases). Germline CDR1 and CDR2: MDHEN and SYDVKM. Trimming removed 5 bases from V and 1 base from J, with 11 bases in between. This CDR3 contains 14 residues. The CDR3 protein is CASSETDSNTEAFF. For the CDR3, the DNA is TGTGCCAGCAGTGAGACAGATTCGAACACTGAAGCTTTCTTT.

The chain is built from TRBV18 and TRBJ2-4; TRBD2 is a possible D gene (6 bases). Trimming shortened V by 0 bases and J by 3 bases, and 12 bases separated the two germline ends. The CDR3 contains 16 residues. Germline V gives CDR1 KGHSH, CDR2 LQKENI. CDR3 sequence: CASSPPREGVKNIQYF. As DNA, the CDR3 is TGTGCCAGCTCACCACCGCGGGAAGGAGTCAAAAACATTCAGTACTTC.

This clone was counted once. The chain links TRBV9 to TRBJ2-7, with 7 bases lining up with TRBD1. Germline assignment: CDR1 SGDLS and CDR2 YYNGEE. The CDR3 has 13 residues. The junction had 3 bases not matched to a gene; V was cut back by 4 bases and J by 2 bases. In nucleotides, the CDR3 is TGTGCCAGCAGCCTTACAGGGGCCTACGAGCAGTACTTC. It codes for CASSLTGAYEQYF.

The chain carries TRBV2 and TRBJ2-2, with D unclear. The V and J ends lost 6 bases and 4 bases respectively, with 9 bases between them. CDR1 is SNHLY and CDR2 is FYNNEI in the germline V gene. The CDR3 is made up of 13 amino acids. The CDR3 DNA reads as TGTGCCAGCAGCCGAGAGCCCACCGGGGAGCTGTTTTTT. It is translated as CASSREPTGELFF.

On this clone: The junction shows a germline mismatch at one end, possibly a read error. This sequence joins TRBV9 and TRBJ1-6, with 9 positions matching TRBD1. Germline V lookup: CDR1 SGDLS, CDR2 YYNGEE. The CDR3 totals 15 residues. CDR3 coding DNA: TGTGCCAGCAGCGTATTGACAGGGGGTGGTTCAGCCCTCCACTTT. Encoded protein: CASSVLTGGGSALHF.

The gene calls are TRBV13 and TRBJ2-3, with 10 positions matching TRBD2. V trimming: 4 bases; J trimming: 2 bases; junction bases outside the gene matches: 6. Germline values: CDR1 PRHDT, CDR2 FYEKMQ (reference sequence). The CDR3 runs to 16 residues. In DNA, the CDR3 is TGTGCCAGCAGCTCGAATAGCGGGGGGCCCACAGATACGCAGTATTTT. Residues: CASSSNSGGPTDTQYF.

This chain uses TRBV6-1 with TRBJ2-3, with TRBD2 matching 8 bases. CDR3 length: 15 residues. V shed 7 bases, J shed 5 bases, and the junction held 11 bases outside the gene matches. The germline gives CDR1 MNHNS, CDR2 SASEGT. The CDR3 DNA reads TGTGCCAGCATGGTCTTGACTAGCGCGGGAGATACGCAGTATTTT. Protein product: CASMVLTSAGDTQYF.

The chain carries TRBV7-8 and TRBJ2-5, with D hard to call. The CDR3 contains 11 residues. Germline assignment: CDR1 SGHVS and CDR2 FQNEAQ. The ends were cut back, 8 bases at V and 4 bases at J, with 8 bases in the middle. The CDR3 sequence is CASLGGETQYF. The DNA for the CDR3 is TGTGCCAGCCTCGGCGGAGAGACCCAGTACTTC.